This T cell receptor (beta chain) was found in a study of blood T cell repertoires in COVID-19. Study-wide background: The United States, Italy and Spain provided the acute and convalescent COVID-19 samples. T cells, B-cell-depleted T cells, or PBMCs provided the cDNA or gDNA that served as material.

The CDR3 totals 17 residues. V was shortened by 1 base and J by 7 bases, with 17 bases between the two germline ends. Germline V gene lookup returns CDR1 LNHNV and CDR2 YYDKDF (reference sequence). Original handling: Reference gene primer amplification in the assay estimated nucleated cell counts. Produced via immunoSEQ multiplex PCR; TCRdb's table is partial and in-frame only. V and J calls and clone size are as listed in that table; D and trimming were resolved from the DNA. The sample has about 100,000 clones, about nine tenths seen once. Sequenced material: peripheral blood. This chain joins TRBV15 and TRBJ1-6; weak D call: TRBD1 (5 bases). This TCR came from a woman aged 25 to 39 with acute or convalescent COVID-19. The chain's CDR3 is CATSRAEGGRGNSPLHF. As DNA, the CDR3 is TGTGCCACCAGCAGAGCTGAGGGAGGGAGGGGAAATTCACCCCTCCACTTT.